The next 31 T cell receptor beta chains were all read from a single sample in a study of control samples from healthy donors and cancer patients (TCRdb year 2020). The method behind the library was the immunoSEQ multiplex PCR assay. Not all clones reach the TCRdb copy of this immuneACCESS table, which keeps in-frame sequences only. Checked studies attribute under half of the gap to unresolved V genes and leave the rest unexplained. The sample records about 120,000 clones, about 91% of which are singletons. Approximately 3.2% of the sample comes from the top ten. Sequenced sample: blood. The source of these receptors is a man aged 40-55 years in good health.

The chain links TRBV18 to TRBJ2-7; D remains unclear. Trimming took 5 bases from V and 6 from J, leaving 17 bases between them. This CDR3 spans 14 amino acids. The germline V gene encodes CDR1 KGHSH and CDR2 LQKENI. This chain's CDR3 is CASSVRASNGEQYF. The CDR3 bases are TGTGCCAGCTCAGTCCGGGCCTCAAACGGCGAGCAGTACTTC.

The chain links TRBV5-4 to TRBJ2-3; TRBD2 might be the D (5 bases). With 5 bases removed from V and 2 bases from J, the gap between germline ends came to 15 bases. CDR1 is SGHNT and CDR2 is YYREEE in the germline V gene (reference sequence). This CDR3 is 15 amino acids long. In DNA form, the CDR3 reads TGTGCCAGCAGGGCGGGCCTTCCAAACACAGATACGCAGTATTTT. Its protein is CASRAGLPNTDTQYF.

This chain connects TRBV24-1 to TRBJ1-1, with D unclear. Looked up from germline, CDR1 is KGHDR and CDR2 is SFDVKD. V dropped 1 base and J dropped 6 bases, with 8 bases sitting between them. The CDR3 extends over 13 amino acids. CDR3 in amino acids: CATSDFSGSEAFF. CDR3 in DNA: TGTGCCACCAGTGATTTTTCGGGTTCTGAAGCTTTCTTT.

The chain couples TRBV6-5 to TRBJ1-1, with unresolved D. The CDR3 is 12 residues long. The germline CDR1 and CDR2 sequences are MNHEY and SVGAGI. V shed 7 bases and J shed 1 base, with 7 bases lying between them. CDR3 bases: TGTGCCAGCACCTCACAGAACACTGAAGCTTTCTTT. This codes for CASTSQNTEAFF.

This clone appeared once. CDR3 DNA sequence: TGTGCCAGCAGGGTGGGGCCTGGAAACACCATATATTTT. Translated, it gives CASRVGPGNTIYF. The genes are TRBV6-5 and TRBJ1-3; TRBD1 might be the D (5 bases). Germline V gives CDR1 MNHEY, CDR2 SVGAGI. Trimming took off 6 bases at V and 2 bases at J, with 8 bases between the two ends. The CDR3 has 13 amino acids.

The rearrangement links TRBV7-9 to TRBJ1-2, with D uncertain. CDR3 size: 15 residues. Germline CDR1 reads SEHNR; CDR2 reads FQNEAQ (reference sequence). The V and J ends lost 5 bases and 3 bases respectively, with 16 bases between them. For the CDR3, the DNA is TGTGCCAGCAGCACCTATCTCCTGGCCCACTATGGCTACACCTTC. As protein: CASSTYLLAHYGYTF.

This clone is medium-sized (0.01 to 0.1%). The chain joins TRBV7-9 to TRBJ1-5; D gene ambiguous. Germline V gene sequence: CDR1 SEHNR, CDR2 FQNEAQ (reference sequence). The ends were cut back, 7 bases at V and 6 bases at J, with 19 bases in the middle. CDR3 size: 15 residues. The CDR3 DNA is TGTGCCAGCACCAACCAGGCAGGTATGGGTCAGCCCCAGCATTTT. Protein product: CASTNQAGMGQPQHF.

The chain uses TRBV3-1 (or the pseudogene TRBV3-2) and TRBJ2-4, with TRBD2 matching 13 bases. The CDR3 is made up of 16 amino acids. With 5 bases clipped from V and 1 base from J, the junction kept 2 bases outside the gene matches. Germline V gene data show CDR1 as LGHDT and CDR2 as YNNKEL (reference sequence). In nucleotides, the CDR3 is TGTGCCAGCAGCAAGGGACTAGCGGGGGCCAAAAACATTCAGTACTTC. Protein sequence: CASSKGLAGAKNIQYF.

The rearrangement links TRBV6-5 to TRBJ1-6; 8 bases fit TRBD1. The J segment lost 7 bases and the V segment lost 6 bases, leaving 8 bases of the junction unmatched. Germline V gives CDR1 MNHEY, CDR2 SVGAGI. CDR3 length: 15 amino acids. The CDR3: CASRTPTGENSPLHF. DNA for the CDR3: TGTGCCAGCAGGACGCCGACAGGGGAAAATTCACCCCTCCACTTT.

V and J are TRBV29-1 and TRBJ1-2, with D possibly being TRBD1 (6 bases). The germline V gene has CDR1 SQVTM and CDR2 ANQGSEA. V was clipped by 0 bases and J by 0 bases, with 17 bases between them. The CDR3 spans 17 residues. The CDR3 sequence is CSVEDPGHTPTNYGYTF. CDR3 coding DNA: TGCAGCGTTGAAGATCCGGGACATACCCCGACTAACTATGGCTACACCTTC.

The chain is built from TRBV30 and TRBJ2-1, with D maybe TRBD1 (6 bases). Germline values: CDR1 GTSNPN, CDR2 SVGIG (reference sequence). Trimming pared 1 base from V and 2 bases from J, leaving 15 bases between. The CDR3 totals 16 residues. The CDR3 DNA reads as TGTGCCTGGAGTGGCAGGGGCCGTCGAACCTACAATGAGCAGTTCTTC. It translates to CAWSGRGRRTYNEQFF.

V gene TRBV29-1 combines with J gene TRBJ2-7, with 10 bases identical to TRBD1. CDR1 SQVTM and CDR2 ANQGSEA come from the germline V gene. CDR3 length: 14 residues. The V and J ends lost 7 bases and 0 bases, in that order; junction bases with no gene match: 6. This chain's CDR3 is CSARQGASSYEQYF. CDR3 DNA sequence: TGCAGCGCCCGACAGGGGGCGAGCTCCTACGAGCAGTACTTC.

This clone has only a few counts. The chain uses TRBV5-4 and TRBJ1-1, with no clear D. Trimming left V 4 bases short and J 4 bases short, with 8 bases between. The CDR3 covers 12 residues. The germline V gene has CDR1 SGHNT and CDR2 YYREEE (reference sequence). The DNA for the CDR3 is TGTGCCAGCAGCCAGTACGGCACTGAAGCTTTCTTT. This encodes CASSQYGTEAFF.

The V call is TRBV19, the J call TRBJ1-3; 7 bases are a match to TRBD1. Trimming took 5 bases from V and 2 from J; bases not matched to a gene: 9. Germline CDR1 reads LNHDA; CDR2 reads SQIVND (reference sequence). CDR3 length: 16 residues. CDR3 sequence: CASSDSGTVAGNTIYF. The CDR3 nucleotides read TGTGCCAGTAGTGATTCCGGGACAGTGGCTGGAAACACCATATATTTT.

This clone was observed a handful of times. Distinct nucleotide sequences in the sample also encode this CDR3. The chain joins TRBV12-3 or TRBV12-4 to TRBJ1-5; no clear D. V lost 4 bases and J 0 bases, leaving 1 base between the germline ends. CDR3 size: 12 residues. The CDR3 here is CASSYSNQPQHF. CDR3 sequence (DNA): TGTGCCAGCAGTTATAGCAATCAGCCCCAGCATTTT.

The rearrangement links TRBV6-5 to TRBJ1-3; possible D gene TRBD1, 6 bases. CDR3 length: 15 residues. Per the germline V gene, CDR1 is MNHEY and CDR2 is SVGAGI. V lost 0 bases and J lost 4, with 10 bases in between. The CDR3 is CASSYSTGGGNTIYF. CDR3 DNA sequence: TGTGCCAGCAGTTACTCAACCGGGGGCGGAAACACCATATATTTT.

In this sample, this clone turned up once. The J gene is TRBJ1-5, the V gene TRBV19; a weak D match, TRBD1 (6 bases). Trimming removed 5 bases from V and 4 bases from J, with 15 bases in between. Germline assignment: CDR1 LNHDA and CDR2 SQIVND (reference sequence). This CDR3 comprises 15 residues. Here the CDR3 DNA reads TGTGCCAGTAGTCTCGCACGGGGGCGGAATCAGCCCCAGCATTTT. This sequence encodes CASSLARGRNQPQHF.

The rearrangement joins TRBV6-5 to TRBJ1-1; D is perhaps TRBD1 (5 bases). V shed 7 bases and J shed 4 bases, with 13 bases lying between them. This CDR3 region has 13 residues. Germline CDR1 MNHEY, CDR2 SVGAGI. CDR3 coding DNA: TGTGCCAGCACTGTTTGGGGGGGCACTGAAGCTTTCTTT. Protein: CASTVWGGTEAFF.

The CDR3 protein is CCSGTGNQPQHF. Here the CDR3 DNA reads TGTTGCTCGGGGACGGGCAATCAGCCCCAGCATTTT. V gene TRBV6-6 combines with J gene TRBJ1-5, with D perhaps matching TRBD1 (5 bases). Germline V gene lookup returns CDR1 MNHNY and CDR2 SVGAGI (reference sequence). This CDR3 spans 12 amino acids.

The rearrangement joins TRBV12-3 or TRBV12-4 to TRBJ1-1, with a possible D match to TRBD1 (5 bases). This CDR3 contains 13 residues. Trimming removed 3 bases from V and 4 bases from J, with 9 bases in between. In DNA, the CDR3 is TGTGCCAGCAGTTTCAGGGAGAGCACTGAAGCTTTCTTT. This translates into CASSFRESTEAFF.

The V call is TRBV28, the J call TRBJ2-7, with 9 positions matching TRBD2. CDR1 is MDHEN, CDR2 SYDVKM, per germline. This CDR3 spans 14 amino acids. V shed 7 bases, J shed 3 bases, and the junction held 7 bases outside the gene matches. The CDR3 bases are TGTGCCAGCAAGGTAGCTAGCGGGGTCTACGAGCAGTACTTC. Residues: CASKVASGVYEQYF.

This chain uses TRBV11-3 with TRBJ2-2; 7 bases align to TRBD1. The CDR3 runs to 13 residues. V dropped 1 base and J dropped 9; count of bases not matched to a gene: 2. CDR1 and CDR2 (germline): SGHNT, YENEEA. For the CDR3, the DNA is TGTGCCAGCAGCTTAGGACAGGGAAGGGAGCTGTTTTTT. The encoded protein is CASSLGQGRELFF.

The J gene is TRBJ1-3, the V gene TRBV7-9; D is possibly TRBD1 (6 bases). This CDR3 has 14 residues. V was shortened by 1 base and J by 2 bases, with 6 bases between the two germline ends. Germline assignment: CDR1 SEHNR and CDR2 FQNEAQ (reference sequence). The CDR3 DNA is TGTGCCAGCAGCTTAGGGACAGCTGGAAACACCATATATTTT. Translating it yields CASSLGTAGNTIYF. The whole variable domain, filled in from reference TRBV7-9 and TRBJ1-3, reads DTGVSQNPRHKITKRGQNVTFRCDPISEHNRLYWYRQTLGQGPEFLTYFQNEAQLEKSRLLSDRFSAERPKGSFSTLEIQRTEQGDSAMYLCASSLGTAGNTIYFGEGSWLTVV.

The J gene is TRBJ2-1, the V gene TRBV3-1 (or the pseudogene TRBV3-2); D unclear. The germline V gene encodes CDR1 LGHDT and CDR2 YNNKEL (reference sequence). The CDR3 consists of 15 residues. The ends were cut back, 0 bases at V and 2 bases at J, with 8 bases in the middle. Here the CDR3 reads CASSQETITYNEQFF. The CDR3 DNA is TGTGCCAGCAGCCAAGAGACAATTACCTACAATGAGCAGTTCTTC.

V usage is TRBV7-2 and J usage is TRBJ2-7, with D maybe TRBD1 (7 bases). The CDR3 runs 14 residues. Trimming removed 3 bases from V and 3 bases from J, with 12 bases in between. The germline CDR1 and CDR2 sequences are SGHTA and FQGNSA. CDR3: CASSFRGTDYEQYF. CDR3 nucleotides: TGTGCCAGCAGCTTCCGGGGGACAGACTACGAGCAGTACTTC.

This clone was seen just once. This chain connects TRBV7-9 to TRBJ1-2; 9 bases match TRBD1. V lost 8 bases, J lost 4 bases, and 5 bases stayed unmatched. This CDR3 contains 13 residues. The germline V gene encodes CDR1 SEHNR and CDR2 FQNEAQ (reference sequence). The CDR3 spells CASGTGTFYGYTF. As DNA, the CDR3 is TGTGCCAGCGGGACAGGGACGTTCTATGGCTACACCTTC.

V and J are TRBV7-8 and TRBJ1-1, with D tentatively TRBD1 (5 bases). CDR3 length equals 15 residues. Trimming pared 2 bases from V and 0 bases from J, leaving 10 bases between. The germline V gene has CDR1 SGHVS and CDR2 FQNEAQ. CDR3 sequence reads: CASSLMGELNTEAFF. CDR3 sequence (DNA): TGTGCCAGCAGCTTAATGGGGGAATTGAACACTGAAGCTTTCTTT.

The chain couples TRBV12-3 or TRBV12-4 to TRBJ1-3; weak D call: TRBD1 (6 bases). The ends were cut back, 10 bases at V and 0 bases at J, with 10 bases in the middle. This CDR3 spans 13 amino acids. The CDR3 sequence is CANQGNSGNTIYF. Written as DNA, the CDR3 is TGTGCCAACCAGGGGAACTCTGGAAACACCATATATTTT.

The V and J genes are TRBV6-6 and TRBJ2-7; possibly TRBD1 for D (5 bases). Deletions cut 6 bases from V and 6 bases from J, with 9 bases between. The germline V gene has CDR1 MNHNY and CDR2 SVGAGI (reference sequence). This CDR3 is 11 amino acids long. CDR3 protein: CASRSGIEQYF. The DNA for the CDR3 is TGTGCCAGCAGGTCAGGGATCGAGCAGTACTTC.

The chain uses TRBV5-1 and TRBJ1-1, with D possibly being TRBD1 (6 bases). Trimming removed 3 bases from V and 6 bases from J, with 15 bases in between. Per germline, CDR1 SGHRS and CDR2 YFSETQ. The CDR3 has 14 amino acids. CDR3 nucleotide sequence: TGCGCCAGCAGCTCGAACACAGGGAGCCCTGAAGCTTTCTTT. The encoded protein is CASSSNTGSPEAFF.

This chain links TRBV7-9 with TRBJ1-2; D unresolved. From germline, CDR1 is SEHNR and CDR2 FQNEAQ (reference sequence). Trimming stripped 0 bases from V and 7 bases from J, with 18 bases between. The CDR3 consists of 16 residues. This CDR3 is CASSLASASRLSGYTF. The CDR3 coding sequence is TGTGCCAGCAGCTTAGCCTCAGCCTCACGTCTGAGTGGCTACACCTTC.